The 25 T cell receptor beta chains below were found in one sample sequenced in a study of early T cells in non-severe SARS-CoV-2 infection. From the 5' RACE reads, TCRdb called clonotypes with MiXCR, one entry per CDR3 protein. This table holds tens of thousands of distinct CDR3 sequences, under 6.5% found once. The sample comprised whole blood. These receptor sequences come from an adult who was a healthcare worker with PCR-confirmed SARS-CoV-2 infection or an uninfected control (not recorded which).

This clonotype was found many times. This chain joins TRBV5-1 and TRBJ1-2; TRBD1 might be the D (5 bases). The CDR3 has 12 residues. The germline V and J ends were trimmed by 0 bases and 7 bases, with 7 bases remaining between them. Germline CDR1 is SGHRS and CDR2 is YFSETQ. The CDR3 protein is CASSLDGGGYTF. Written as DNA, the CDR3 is TGCGCCAGCAGCTTGGATGGGGGTGGCTACACCTTC.

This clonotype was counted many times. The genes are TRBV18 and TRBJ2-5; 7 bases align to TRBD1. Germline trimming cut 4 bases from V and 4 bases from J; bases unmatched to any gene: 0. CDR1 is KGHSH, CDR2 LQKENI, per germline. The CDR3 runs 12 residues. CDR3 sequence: CASSRQGETQYF. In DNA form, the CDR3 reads TGTGCCAGCTCACGACAGGGAGAGACCCAGTACTTC.

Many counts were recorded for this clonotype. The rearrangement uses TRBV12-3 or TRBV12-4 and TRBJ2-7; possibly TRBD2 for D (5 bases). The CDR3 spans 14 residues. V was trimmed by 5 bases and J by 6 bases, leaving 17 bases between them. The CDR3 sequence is CASSRAGGHGEQYF. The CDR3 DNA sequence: TGTGCCAGCAGTAGGGCAGGAGGTCATGGCGAGCAGTACTTC.

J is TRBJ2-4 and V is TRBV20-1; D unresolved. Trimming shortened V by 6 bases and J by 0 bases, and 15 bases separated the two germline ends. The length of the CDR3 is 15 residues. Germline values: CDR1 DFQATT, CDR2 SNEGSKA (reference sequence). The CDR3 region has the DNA TGCAGTGCACCCTTATCATCGCTAGCCAAAAACATTCAGTACTTC. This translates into CSAPLSSLAKNIQYF.

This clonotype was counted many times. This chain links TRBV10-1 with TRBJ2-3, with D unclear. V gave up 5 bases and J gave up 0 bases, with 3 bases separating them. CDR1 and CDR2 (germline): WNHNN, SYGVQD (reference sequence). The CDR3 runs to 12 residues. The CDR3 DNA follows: TGCGCCAGCAGTTATAGCACAGATACGCAGTATTTT. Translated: CASSYSTDTQYF.

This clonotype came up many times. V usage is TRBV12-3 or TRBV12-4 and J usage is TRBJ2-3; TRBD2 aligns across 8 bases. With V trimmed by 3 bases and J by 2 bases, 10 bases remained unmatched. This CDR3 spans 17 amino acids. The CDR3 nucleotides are TGTGCCAGCAGTTTCCTAGCCCGGGGGGGCAACACAGATACGCAGTATTTT. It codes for CASSFLARGGNTDTQYF.

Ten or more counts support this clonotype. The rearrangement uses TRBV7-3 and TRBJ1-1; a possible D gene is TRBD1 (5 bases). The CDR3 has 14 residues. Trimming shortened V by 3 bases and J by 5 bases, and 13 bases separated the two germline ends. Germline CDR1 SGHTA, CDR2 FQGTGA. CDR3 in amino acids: CASSFPGRETEAFF. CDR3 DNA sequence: TGTGCCAGCAGCTTCCCGGGCAGGGAGACTGAAGCTTTCTTT.

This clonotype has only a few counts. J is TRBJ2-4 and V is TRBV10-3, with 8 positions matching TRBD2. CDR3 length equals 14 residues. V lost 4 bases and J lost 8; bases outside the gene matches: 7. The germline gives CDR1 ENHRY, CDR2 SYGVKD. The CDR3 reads CAISVSGSRDIQYF. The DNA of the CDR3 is TGTGCCATCAGTGTGAGCGGGAGTAGGGACATTCAGTACTTC.

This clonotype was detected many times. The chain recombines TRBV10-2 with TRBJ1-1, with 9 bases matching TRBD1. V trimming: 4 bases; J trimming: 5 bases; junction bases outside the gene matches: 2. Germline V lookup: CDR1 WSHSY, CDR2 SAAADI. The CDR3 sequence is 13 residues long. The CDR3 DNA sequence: TGCGCCAGCAGTGGACAGGGGGGGACTGAAGCTTTCTTT. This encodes CASSGQGGTEAFF.

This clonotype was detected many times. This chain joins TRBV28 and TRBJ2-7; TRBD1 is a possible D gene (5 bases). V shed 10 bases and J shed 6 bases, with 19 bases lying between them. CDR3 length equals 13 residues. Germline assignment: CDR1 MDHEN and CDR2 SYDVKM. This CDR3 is CATYTAGRGEQYF. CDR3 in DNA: TGTGCCACCTATACGGCAGGGCGAGGCGAGCAGTACTTC.

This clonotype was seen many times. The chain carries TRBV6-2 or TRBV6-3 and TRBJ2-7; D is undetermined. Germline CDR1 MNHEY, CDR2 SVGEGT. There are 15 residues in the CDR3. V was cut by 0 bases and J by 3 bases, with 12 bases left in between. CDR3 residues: CASSYSPTGVYEQYF. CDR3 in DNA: TGTGCCAGCAGTTACTCCCCAACCGGAGTCTACGAGCAGTACTTC.

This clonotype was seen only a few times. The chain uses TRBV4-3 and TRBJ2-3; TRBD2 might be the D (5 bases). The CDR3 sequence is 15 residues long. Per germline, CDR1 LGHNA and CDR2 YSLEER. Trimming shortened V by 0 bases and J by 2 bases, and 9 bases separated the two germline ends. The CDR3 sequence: CASSQEADFTDTQYF. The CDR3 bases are TGCGCCAGCAGCCAAGAGGCGGACTTCACAGATACGCAGTATTTT.

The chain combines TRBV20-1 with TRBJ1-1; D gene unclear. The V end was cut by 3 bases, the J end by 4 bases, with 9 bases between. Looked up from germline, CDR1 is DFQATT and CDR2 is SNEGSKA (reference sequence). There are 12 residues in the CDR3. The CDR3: CSASVGSTEAFF. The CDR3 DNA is TGCAGTGCTAGCGTCGGGAGCACTGAAGCTTTCTTT.

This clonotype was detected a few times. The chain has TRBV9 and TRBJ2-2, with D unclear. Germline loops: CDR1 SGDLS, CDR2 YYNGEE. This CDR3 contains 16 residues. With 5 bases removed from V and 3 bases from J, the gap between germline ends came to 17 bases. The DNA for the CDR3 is TGTGCCAGCAGGGCTCCCGCCGGCCGGGACACCGGGGAGCTGTTTTTT. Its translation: CASRAPAGRDTGELFF.

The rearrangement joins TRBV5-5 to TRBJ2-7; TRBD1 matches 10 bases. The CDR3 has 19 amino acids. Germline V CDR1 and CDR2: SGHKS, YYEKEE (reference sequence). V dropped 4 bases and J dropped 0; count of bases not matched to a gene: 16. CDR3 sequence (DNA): TGTGCCAGCAGCCAAGGGGTGGGGACAGGGGTTCGAGGCTCCTACGAGCAGTACTTC. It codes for CASSQGVGTGVRGSYEQYF.

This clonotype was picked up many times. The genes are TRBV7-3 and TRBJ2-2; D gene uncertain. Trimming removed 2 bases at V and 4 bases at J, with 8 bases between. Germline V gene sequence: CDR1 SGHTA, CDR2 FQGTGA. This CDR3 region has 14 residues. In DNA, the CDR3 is TGTGCCAGCAGCTTATCCCTCGGCACCGGGGAGCTGTTTTTT. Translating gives CASSLSLGTGELFF.

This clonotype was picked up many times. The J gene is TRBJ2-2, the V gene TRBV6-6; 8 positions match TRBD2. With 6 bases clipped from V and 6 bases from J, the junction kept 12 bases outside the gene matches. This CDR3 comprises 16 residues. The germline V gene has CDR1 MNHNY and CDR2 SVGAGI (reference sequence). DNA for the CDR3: TGTGCCAGCAGAGCCTCGGACGGGGGGGTCGCCGGGGAGCTGTTTTTT. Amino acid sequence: CASRASDGGVAGELFF.

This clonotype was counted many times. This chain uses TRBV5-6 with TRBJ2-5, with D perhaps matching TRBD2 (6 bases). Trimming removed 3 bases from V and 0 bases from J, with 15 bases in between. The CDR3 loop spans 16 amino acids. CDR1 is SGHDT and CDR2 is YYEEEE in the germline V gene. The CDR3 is CASSSVVRDYQETQYF. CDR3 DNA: TGTGCCAGCAGCTCGGTGGTCCGGGACTACCAAGAGACCCAGTACTTC.

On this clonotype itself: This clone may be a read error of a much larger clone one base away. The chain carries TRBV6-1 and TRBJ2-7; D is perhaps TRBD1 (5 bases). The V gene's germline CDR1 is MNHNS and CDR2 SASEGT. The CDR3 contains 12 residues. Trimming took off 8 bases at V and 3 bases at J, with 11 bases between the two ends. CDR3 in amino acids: CASPWGGYEQYF. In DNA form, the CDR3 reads TGTGCCAGCCCATGGGGCGGCTACGAGCAGTACTTC.

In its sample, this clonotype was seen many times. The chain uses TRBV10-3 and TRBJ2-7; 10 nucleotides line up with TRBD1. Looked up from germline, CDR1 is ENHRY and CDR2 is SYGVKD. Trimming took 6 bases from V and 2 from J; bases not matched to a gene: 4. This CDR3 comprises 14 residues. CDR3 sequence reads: CAIRGQGGTYEQYF. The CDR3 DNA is TGTGCCATCAGAGGACAGGGGGGCACCTACGAGCAGTACTTC.

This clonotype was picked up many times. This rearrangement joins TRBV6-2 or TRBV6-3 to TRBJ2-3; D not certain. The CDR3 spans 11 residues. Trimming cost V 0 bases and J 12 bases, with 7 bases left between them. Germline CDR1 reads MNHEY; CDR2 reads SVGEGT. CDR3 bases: TGTGCCAGCAGTTACTCTCAATCCCAGTATTTT. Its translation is CASSYSQSQYF.

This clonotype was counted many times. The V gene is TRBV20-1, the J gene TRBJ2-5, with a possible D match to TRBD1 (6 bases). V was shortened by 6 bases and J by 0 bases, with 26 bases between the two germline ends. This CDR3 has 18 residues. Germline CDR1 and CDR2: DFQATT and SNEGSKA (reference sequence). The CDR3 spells CSANAAAMGTGYQETQYF. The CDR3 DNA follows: TGCAGTGCCAACGCCGCGGCGATGGGTACAGGGTACCAAGAGACCCAGTACTTC.

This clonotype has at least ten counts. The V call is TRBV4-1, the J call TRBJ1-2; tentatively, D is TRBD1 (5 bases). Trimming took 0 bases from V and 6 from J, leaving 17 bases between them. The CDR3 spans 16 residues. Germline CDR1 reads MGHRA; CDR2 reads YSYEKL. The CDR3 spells CASSQDPQGFMHGYTF. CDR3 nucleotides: TGCGCCAGCAGCCAAGATCCCCAGGGATTTATGCATGGCTACACCTTC.

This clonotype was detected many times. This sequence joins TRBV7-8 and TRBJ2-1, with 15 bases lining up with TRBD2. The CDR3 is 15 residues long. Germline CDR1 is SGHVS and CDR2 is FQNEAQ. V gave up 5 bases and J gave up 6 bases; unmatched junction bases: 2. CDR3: CASSEGLAGGNEQFF. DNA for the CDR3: TGTGCCAGCAGCGAGGGACTAGCGGGGGGCAATGAGCAGTTCTTC. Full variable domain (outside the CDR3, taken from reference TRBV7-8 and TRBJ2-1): GAGVSQSPRYKVAKRGQDVALRCDPISGHVSLFWYQQALGQGPEFLTYFQNEAQLDKSGLPSDRFFAERPEGSVSTLKIQRTQQEDSAVYLCASSEGLAGGNEQFFGPGTRLTVL.

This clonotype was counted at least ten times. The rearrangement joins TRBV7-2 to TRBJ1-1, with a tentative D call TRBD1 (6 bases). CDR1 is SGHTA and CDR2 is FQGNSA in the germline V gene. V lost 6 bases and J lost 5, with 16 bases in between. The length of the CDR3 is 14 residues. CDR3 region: CASRSYREGTEAFF. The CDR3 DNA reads TGTGCCAGCAGAAGTTACAGGGAGGGGACTGAAGCTTTCTTT. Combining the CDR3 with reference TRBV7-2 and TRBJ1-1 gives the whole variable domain GAGVSQSPSNKVTEKGKDVELRCDPISGHTALYWYRQSLGQGLEFLIYFQGNSAPDKSGLPSDRFSAERTGGSVSTLTIQRTQQEDSAVYLCASRSYREGTEAFFGQGTRLTVV.